This T cell receptor (beta chain) was sequenced during a study of blood T cell repertoires in COVID-19. About the study: Acute-phase and convalescent COVID-19 samples originated in the United States, Italy and Spain. Nucleic acid was either cDNA or gDNA, and it came from T cells, B-cell-depleted T cells, or PBMCs.

CDR1 and CDR2 from the germline V gene are LNHDA and SQIVND (reference sequence). The germline V and J ends were trimmed by 2 bases and 4 bases, with 9 bases remaining between them. This CDR3 contains 14 residues. Using immunoSEQ multiplex PCR, the repertoire was profiled, and TCRdb retains in-frame clones only, with some absent. The top ten hold approximately 6.2% of the sample, which has approximately 390,000 clones, around 89% seen once. The sequence was obtained from a man in his late teens or twenties with active or convalescent COVID-19. The specimen was peripheral blood. This chain uses TRBV19 with TRBJ1-5; D gene ambiguous. The CDR3: CASSINSGNQPQHF. CDR3 sequence (DNA): TGTGCCAGTAGTATAAATTCCGGGAATCAGCCCCAGCATTTT.